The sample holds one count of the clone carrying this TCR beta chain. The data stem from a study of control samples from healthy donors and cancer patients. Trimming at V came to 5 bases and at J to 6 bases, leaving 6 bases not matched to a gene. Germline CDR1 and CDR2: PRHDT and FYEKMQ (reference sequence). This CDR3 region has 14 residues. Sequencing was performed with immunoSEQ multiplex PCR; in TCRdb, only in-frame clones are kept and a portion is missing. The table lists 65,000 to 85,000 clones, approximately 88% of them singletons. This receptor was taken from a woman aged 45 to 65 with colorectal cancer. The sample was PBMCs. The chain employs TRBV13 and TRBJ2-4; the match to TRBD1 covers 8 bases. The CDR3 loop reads CASSAGQGRNIQYF. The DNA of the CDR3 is TGTGCCAGCAGCGCCGGACAGGGACGAAACATTCAGTACTTC.